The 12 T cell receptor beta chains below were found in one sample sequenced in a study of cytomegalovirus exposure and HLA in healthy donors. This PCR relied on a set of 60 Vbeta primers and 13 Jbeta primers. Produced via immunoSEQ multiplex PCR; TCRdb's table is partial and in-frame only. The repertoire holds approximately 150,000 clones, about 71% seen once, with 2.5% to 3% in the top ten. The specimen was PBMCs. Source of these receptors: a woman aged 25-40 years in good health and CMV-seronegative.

CDR3 loop: CATTRRGHTGELFF. In DNA form, the CDR3 reads TGTGCCACCACCCGGCGGGGGCACACCGGGGAGCTGTTTTTT. The chain joins TRBV5-6 to TRBJ2-2; TRBD2 might be the D (7 bases). Trimming took off 9 bases at V and 3 bases at J, with 15 bases between the two ends. The CDR3 contains 14 residues. Germline V gene data show CDR1 as SGHDT and CDR2 as YYEEEE.

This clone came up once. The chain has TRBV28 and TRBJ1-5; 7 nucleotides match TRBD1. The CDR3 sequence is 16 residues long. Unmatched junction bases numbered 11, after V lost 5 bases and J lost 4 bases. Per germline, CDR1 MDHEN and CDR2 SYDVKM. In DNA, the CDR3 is TGTGCCAGCAGTCCGGGTAGGTCAGGGGGGAATCAGCCCCAGCATTTT. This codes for CASSPGRSGGNQPQHF.

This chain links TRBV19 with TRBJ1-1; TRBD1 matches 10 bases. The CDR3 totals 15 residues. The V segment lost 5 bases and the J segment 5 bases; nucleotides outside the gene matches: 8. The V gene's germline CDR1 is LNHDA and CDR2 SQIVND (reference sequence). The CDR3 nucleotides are TGTGCCAGTAGTCCAGACAGGGGGCGCGTGACTGAAGCTTTCTTT. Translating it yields CASSPDRGRVTEAFF.

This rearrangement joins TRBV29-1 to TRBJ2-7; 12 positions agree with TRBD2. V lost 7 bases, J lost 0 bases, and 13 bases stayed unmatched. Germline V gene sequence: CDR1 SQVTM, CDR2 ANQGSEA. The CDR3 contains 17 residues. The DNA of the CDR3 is TGCAGCGCTGAGACTAGCGGGAGAGGGGTGGGCTCCTACGAGCAGTACTTC. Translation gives CSAETSGRGVGSYEQYF.

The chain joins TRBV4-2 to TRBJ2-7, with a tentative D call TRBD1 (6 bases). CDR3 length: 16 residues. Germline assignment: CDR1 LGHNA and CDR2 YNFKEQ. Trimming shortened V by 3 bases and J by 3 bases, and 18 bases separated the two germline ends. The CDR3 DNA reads TGTGCCAGCAGCCAGGGCACGGGACATAGGGACTACGAGCAGTACTTC. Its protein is CASSQGTGHRDYEQYF.

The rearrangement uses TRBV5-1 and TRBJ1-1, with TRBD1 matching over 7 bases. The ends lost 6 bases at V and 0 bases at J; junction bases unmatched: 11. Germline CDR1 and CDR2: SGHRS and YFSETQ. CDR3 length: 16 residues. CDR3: CASNRYGTDMNTEAFF. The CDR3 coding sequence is TGCGCCAGCAACCGATACGGGACAGACATGAACACTGAAGCTTTCTTT.

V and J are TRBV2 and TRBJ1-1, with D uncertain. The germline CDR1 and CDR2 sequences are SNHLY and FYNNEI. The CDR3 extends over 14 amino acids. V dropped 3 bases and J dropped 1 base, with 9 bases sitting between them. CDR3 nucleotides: TGTGCCAGCAGTGACTTTGGGCGGAACACTGAAGCTTTCTTT. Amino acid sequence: CASSDFGRNTEAFF.

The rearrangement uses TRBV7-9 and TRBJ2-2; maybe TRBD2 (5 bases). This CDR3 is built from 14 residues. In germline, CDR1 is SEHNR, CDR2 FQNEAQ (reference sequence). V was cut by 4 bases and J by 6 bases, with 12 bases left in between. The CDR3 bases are TGTGCCAGCAGCTCGGGATGGCTCCCCGGGGAGCTGTTTTTT. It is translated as CASSSGWLPGELFF.

CDR3 residues: CASSPGQGMGYEQYF. CDR3 DNA sequence: TGTGCCAGCTCACCAGGGCAGGGGATGGGCTACGAGCAGTACTTC. The J gene is TRBJ2-7, the V gene TRBV18, with D perhaps TRBD1 (6 bases). CDR3 length: 15 residues. Germline lookup yields CDR1 KGHSH and CDR2 LQKENI. Trimming stripped 2 bases from V and 3 bases from J, with 14 bases between.

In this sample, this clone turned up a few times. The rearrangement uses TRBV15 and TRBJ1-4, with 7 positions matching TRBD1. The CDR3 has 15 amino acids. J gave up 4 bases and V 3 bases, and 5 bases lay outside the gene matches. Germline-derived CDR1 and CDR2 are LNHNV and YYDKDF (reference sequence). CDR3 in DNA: TGTGCCACCAGCAGGCTGGGACAGATTAATGAAAAACTGTTTTTT. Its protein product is CATSRLGQINEKLFF.

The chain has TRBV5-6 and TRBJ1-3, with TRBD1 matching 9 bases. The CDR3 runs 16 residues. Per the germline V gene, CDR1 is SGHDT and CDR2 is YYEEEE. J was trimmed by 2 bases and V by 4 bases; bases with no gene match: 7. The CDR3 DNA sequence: TGTGCCAGCAGCCGCGGGACAGGGCTCACTGGAAACACCATATATTTT. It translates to CASSRGTGLTGNTIYF.

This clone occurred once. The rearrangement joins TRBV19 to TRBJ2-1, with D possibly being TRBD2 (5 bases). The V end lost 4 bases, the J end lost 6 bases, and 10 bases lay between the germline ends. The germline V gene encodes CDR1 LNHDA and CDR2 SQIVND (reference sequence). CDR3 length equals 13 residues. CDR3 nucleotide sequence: TGTGCCAGTAGTACGGCGGGCCTCAATGAGCAGTTCTTC. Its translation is CASSTAGLNEQFF.